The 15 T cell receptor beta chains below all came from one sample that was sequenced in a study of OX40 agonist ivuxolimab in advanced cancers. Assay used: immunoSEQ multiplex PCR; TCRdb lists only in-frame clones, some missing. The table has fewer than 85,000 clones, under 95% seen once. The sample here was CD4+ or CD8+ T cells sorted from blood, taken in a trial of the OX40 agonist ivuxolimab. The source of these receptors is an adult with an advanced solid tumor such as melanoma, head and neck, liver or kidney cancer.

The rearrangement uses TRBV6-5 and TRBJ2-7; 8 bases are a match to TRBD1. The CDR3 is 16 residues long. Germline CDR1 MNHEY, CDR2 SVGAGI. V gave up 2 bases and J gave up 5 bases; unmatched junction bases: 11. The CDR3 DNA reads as TGTGCCAGCAGTTACACGGGGACAGGCCTAGGAAACGAGCAGTACTTC. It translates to CASSYTGTGLGNEQYF.

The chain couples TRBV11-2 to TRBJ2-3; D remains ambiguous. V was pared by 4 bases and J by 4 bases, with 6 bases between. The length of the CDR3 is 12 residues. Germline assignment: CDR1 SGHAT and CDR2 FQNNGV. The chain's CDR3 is CASSYGPDTQYF. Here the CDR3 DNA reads TGTGCCAGCAGCTACGGCCCAGATACGCAGTATTTT. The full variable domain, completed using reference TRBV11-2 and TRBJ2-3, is EAGVAQSPRYKIIEKRQSVAFWCNPISGHATLYWYQQILGQGPKLLIQFQNNGVVDDSQLPKDRFSAERLKGVDSTLKIQPAKLEDSAVYLCASSYGPDTQYFGPGTRLTVL.

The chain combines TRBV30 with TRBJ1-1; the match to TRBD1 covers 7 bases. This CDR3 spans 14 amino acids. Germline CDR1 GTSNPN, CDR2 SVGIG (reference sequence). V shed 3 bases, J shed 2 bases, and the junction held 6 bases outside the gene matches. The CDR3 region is CAWRGDRQNTEAFF. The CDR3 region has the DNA TGTGCCTGGAGAGGGGACAGACAAAACACTGAAGCTTTCTTT.

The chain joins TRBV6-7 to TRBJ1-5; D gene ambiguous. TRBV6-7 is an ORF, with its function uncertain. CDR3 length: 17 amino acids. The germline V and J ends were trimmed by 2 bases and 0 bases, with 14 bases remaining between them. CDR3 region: CASSYASAPYSNQPQHF. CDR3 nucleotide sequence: TGTGCCAGCAGTTACGCGTCAGCACCGTATAGCAATCAGCCCCAGCATTTT.

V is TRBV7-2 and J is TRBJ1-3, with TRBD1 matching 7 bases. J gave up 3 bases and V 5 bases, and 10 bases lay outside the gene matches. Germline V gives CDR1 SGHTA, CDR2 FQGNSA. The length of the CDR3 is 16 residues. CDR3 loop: CASSRTGVLSGNTIYF. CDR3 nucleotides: TGTGCCAGCAGCAGAACAGGGGTATTGAGTGGAAACACCATATATTTT.

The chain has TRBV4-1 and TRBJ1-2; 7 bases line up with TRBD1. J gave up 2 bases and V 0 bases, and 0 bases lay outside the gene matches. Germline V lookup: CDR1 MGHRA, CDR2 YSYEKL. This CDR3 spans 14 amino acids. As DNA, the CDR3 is TGCGCCAGCAGCCAAGAGACAGGGAACTATGGCTACACCTTC. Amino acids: CASSQETGNYGYTF.

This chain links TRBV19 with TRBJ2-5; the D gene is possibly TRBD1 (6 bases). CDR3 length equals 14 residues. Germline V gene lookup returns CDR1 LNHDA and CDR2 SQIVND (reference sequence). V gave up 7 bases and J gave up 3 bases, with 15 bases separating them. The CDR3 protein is CASTKTGFEETQYF. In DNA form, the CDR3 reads TGTGCCAGTACCAAGACAGGTTTCGAAGAGACCCAGTACTTC.

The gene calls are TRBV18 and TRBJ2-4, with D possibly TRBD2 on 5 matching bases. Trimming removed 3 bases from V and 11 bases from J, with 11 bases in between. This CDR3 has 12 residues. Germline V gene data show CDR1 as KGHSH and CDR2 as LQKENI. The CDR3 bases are TGTGCCAGCTCACCTACCGGGAAGGTTCAGTACTTC. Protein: CASSPTGKVQYF.

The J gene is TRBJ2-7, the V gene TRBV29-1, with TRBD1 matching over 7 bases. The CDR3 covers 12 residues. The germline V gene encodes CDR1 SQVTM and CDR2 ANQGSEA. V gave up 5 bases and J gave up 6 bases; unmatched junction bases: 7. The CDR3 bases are TGCAGCGTTACTTCGGGACAGAGCGAGCAGTACTTC. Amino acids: CSVTSGQSEQYF.

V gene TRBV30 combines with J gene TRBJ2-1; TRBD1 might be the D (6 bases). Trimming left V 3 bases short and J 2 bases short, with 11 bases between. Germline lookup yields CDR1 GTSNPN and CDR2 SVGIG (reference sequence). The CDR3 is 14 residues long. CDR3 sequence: CAWSRRQAYNEQFF. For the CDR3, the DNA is TGTGCCTGGAGCCGGAGACAGGCCTACAATGAGCAGTTCTTC. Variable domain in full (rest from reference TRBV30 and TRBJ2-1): SQTIHQWPATLVQPVGSPLSLECTVEGTSNPNLYWYRQAAGRGLQLLFYSVGIGQISSEVPQNLSASRPQDRQFILSSKKLLLSDSGFYLCAWSRRQAYNEQFFGPGTRLTVL.

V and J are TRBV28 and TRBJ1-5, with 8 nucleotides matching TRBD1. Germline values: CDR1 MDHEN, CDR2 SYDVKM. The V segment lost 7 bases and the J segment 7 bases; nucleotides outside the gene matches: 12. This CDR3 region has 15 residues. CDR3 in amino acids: CASTRRTGPRQPQHF. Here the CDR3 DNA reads TGTGCCAGCACCCGGCGGACAGGGCCGAGGCAGCCCCAGCATTTT.

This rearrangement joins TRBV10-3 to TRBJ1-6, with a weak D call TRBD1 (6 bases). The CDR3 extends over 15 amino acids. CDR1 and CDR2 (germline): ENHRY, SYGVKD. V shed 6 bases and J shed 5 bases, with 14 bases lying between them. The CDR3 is CAIRTGTLNNSPLHF. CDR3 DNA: TGTGCCATCAGGACCGGGACACTAAATAATTCACCCCTCCACTTT.

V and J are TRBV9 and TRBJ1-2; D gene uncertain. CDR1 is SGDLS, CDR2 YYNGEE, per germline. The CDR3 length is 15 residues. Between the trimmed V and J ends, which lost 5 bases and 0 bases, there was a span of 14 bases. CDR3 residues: CASRPGLSSNYGYTF. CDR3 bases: TGTGCCAGCAGACCGGGCCTAAGTTCTAACTATGGCTACACCTTC.

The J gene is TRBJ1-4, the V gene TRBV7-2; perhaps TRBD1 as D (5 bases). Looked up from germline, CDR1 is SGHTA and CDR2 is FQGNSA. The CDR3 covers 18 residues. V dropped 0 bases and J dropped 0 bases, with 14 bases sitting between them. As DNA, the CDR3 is TGTGCCAGCAGCTTAGCCGGATGGGGGGGTTCAACTAATGAAAAACTGTTTTTT. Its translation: CASSLAGWGGSTNEKLFF. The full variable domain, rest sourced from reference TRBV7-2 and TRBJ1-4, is GAGVSQSPSNKVTEKGKDVELRCDPISGHTALYWYRQSLGQGLEFLIYFQGNSAPDKSGLPSDRFSAERTGGSVSTLTIQRTQQEDSAVYLCASSLAGWGGSTNEKLFFGSGTQLSVL.

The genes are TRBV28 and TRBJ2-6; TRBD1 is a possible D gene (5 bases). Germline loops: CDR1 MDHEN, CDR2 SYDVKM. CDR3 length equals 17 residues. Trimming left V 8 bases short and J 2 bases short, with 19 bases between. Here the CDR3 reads CASSFLEAGPGANVLTF. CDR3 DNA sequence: TGTGCCAGCTCCTTTTTGGAAGCAGGGCCTGGGGCCAACGTCCTGACTTTC.